Below are 12 T cell receptor beta chains sequenced from a single sample in a study of blood T cell repertoires in COVID-19 (dated by TCRdb to the early 2020s). The library was obtained by the immunoSEQ multiplex PCR assay. TCRdb provides this immuneACCESS table in a form limited to in-frame rearrangements. Some clones are lacking; in checked studies, under half of them reflect an unresolved V gene, and why the rest are absent is not known. The sample table shows 250,000 to 350,000 clones, and nearly 90% are seen once. The top ten constitute approximately 4.5% of the sample. Input material: PBMCs or T cells enriched from blood (not recorded which). Receptors originate from a woman younger than 35 with acute COVID-19.

The genes are TRBV11-3 and TRBJ1-4; D is uncertain. V was pared by 4 bases and J by 3 bases, with 12 bases between. CDR1 and CDR2 (germline): SGHNT, YENEEA. CDR3 size: 15 residues. CDR3 nucleotide sequence: TGTGCCAGCAGCTCCGCGGGAGGAGCTAATGAAAAACTGTTTTTT. Translated: CASSSAGGANEKLFF.

The genes are TRBV28 and TRBJ1-5; 9 bases fit TRBD1. This CDR3 contains 15 residues. The germline gives CDR1 MDHEN, CDR2 SYDVKM. V lost 5 bases, J lost 7 bases, and 9 bases stayed unmatched. The CDR3 nucleotides read TGTGCCAGCAGTGCGTGGGGACAGGGAGACCAGCCCCAGCATTTT. Residues: CASSAWGQGDQPQHF.

V gene TRBV28 combines with J gene TRBJ2-3; 13 bases agree with TRBD2. V lost 6 bases to trimming and J lost 7 bases; unmatched junction nucleotides: 7. CDR1 is MDHEN and CDR2 is SYDVKM in the germline V gene. This CDR3 comprises 15 residues. The CDR3 sequence is CASSWTSGSGHTQYF. DNA for the CDR3: TGTGCCAGCAGCTGGACTAGCGGGAGTGGGCATACGCAGTATTTT.

This clone was recorded only once. This chain joins TRBV27 and TRBJ2-7; 8 positions match TRBD2. After removal of 2 bases from V and 4 bases from J, the junction contained 7 bases not matched to a gene. Germline CDR1 and CDR2: MNHEY and SMNVEV (reference sequence). The CDR3 totals 15 residues. CDR3 residues: CASSLRTPGGYEQYF. The CDR3 DNA follows: TGTGCCAGCAGTTTAAGAACTCCGGGAGGGTACGAGCAGTACTTC.

About this clone: Other DNA sequences in this sample translate to the same CDR3. The CDR3 spells CSVVGGTEAFF. CDR3 DNA sequence: TGCAGCGTTGTCGGGGGGACTGAAGCTTTCTTT. The V gene is TRBV29-1, the J gene TRBJ1-1, with TRBD1 as a possible D gene (5 bases). The V gene's germline CDR1 is SQVTM and CDR2 ANQGSEA. The CDR3 totals 11 residues. Trimming stripped 4 bases from V and 5 bases from J, with 8 bases between.

The chain carries TRBV28 and TRBJ1-1; perhaps TRBD1 as D (6 bases). The germline gives CDR1 MDHEN, CDR2 SYDVKM. CDR3 length equals 13 residues. The V end lost 2 bases, the J end lost 6 bases, and 10 bases lay between the germline ends. The CDR3 nucleotides read TGTGCCAGCAGTTTAGGACAGATCCCTGAAGCTTTCTTT. Residues: CASSLGQIPEAFF.

The rearrangement joins TRBV19 to TRBJ1-4; D perhaps matches TRBD1 (5 bases). Germline V lookup: CDR1 LNHDA, CDR2 SQIVND (reference sequence). V lost 5 bases, J lost 8 bases, and 9 bases lay in between. The CDR3 covers 12 residues. CDR3 in amino acids: CASSPGREKLFF. Written as DNA, the CDR3 is TGTGCCAGTAGTCCAGGGCGGGAAAAACTGTTTTTT.

This clone showed up just a few times. The J gene is TRBJ2-3, the V gene TRBV28; unclear D gene. Trimming stripped 4 bases from V and 7 bases from J, with 9 bases between. Germline V gives CDR1 MDHEN, CDR2 SYDVKM. This CDR3 is built from 12 residues. CDR3 DNA: TGTGCCAGCAGTTCCGACACCCATACGCAGTATTTT. This sequence encodes CASSSDTHTQYF.

This chain joins TRBV9 and TRBJ2-2; TRBD2 matches 9 bases. Germline lookup yields CDR1 SGDLS and CDR2 YYNGEE. The CDR3 sequence is 16 residues long. V trimming: 6 bases; J trimming: 3 bases; junction bases outside the gene matches: 9. The DNA of the CDR3 is TGTGCCAGCACCCCTGGAGCGGGAGGCGACACCGGGGAGCTGTTTTTT. This gives the protein CASTPGAGGDTGELFF. The variable domain in full, with the rest retrieved from reference TRBV9 and TRBJ2-2, is DSGVTQTPKHLITATGQRVTLRCSPRSGDLSVYWYQQSLDQGLQFLIQYYNGEERAKGNILERFSAQQFPDLHSELNLSSLELGDSALYFCASTPGAGGDTGELFFGEGSRLTVL.

CDR3 bases: TGTGCCAGTTGGACACCGGACCGCTACGAGCAGTACTTC. This gives the protein CASWTPDRYEQYF. The chain uses TRBV27 and TRBJ2-7; possible D gene TRBD1, 5 bases. CDR3 length equals 13 residues. The V gene lost 9 bases and the J gene lost 3 bases, with 15 bases spanning the gap. The germline CDR1 and CDR2 sequences are MNHEY and SMNVEV (reference sequence).

This clone was counted a single time. The chain employs TRBV5-1 and TRBJ2-1; 7 bases are a match to TRBD2. After removal of 3 bases from V and 7 bases from J, the junction contained 10 bases not matched to a gene. Germline lookup yields CDR1 SGHRS and CDR2 YFSETQ. The CDR3 is 15 amino acids. This CDR3 is CASSSLGRELNEQFF. Written as DNA, the CDR3 is TGCGCCAGCAGCTCCCTTGGGCGGGAGTTAAATGAGCAGTTCTTC.

As to this clone: Other DNA sequences in the same sample also yield this CDR3. The chain joins TRBV9 to TRBJ2-5; TRBD2 matches at 12 bases. This CDR3 contains 16 residues. Per germline, CDR1 SGDLS and CDR2 YYNGEE. J was trimmed by 1 base and V by 0 bases; bases with no gene match: 1. This CDR3 reads CASSVGTSGIQETQYF. The CDR3 region has the DNA TGTGCCAGCAGCGTAGGGACTAGCGGGATCCAAGAGACCCAGTACTTC.